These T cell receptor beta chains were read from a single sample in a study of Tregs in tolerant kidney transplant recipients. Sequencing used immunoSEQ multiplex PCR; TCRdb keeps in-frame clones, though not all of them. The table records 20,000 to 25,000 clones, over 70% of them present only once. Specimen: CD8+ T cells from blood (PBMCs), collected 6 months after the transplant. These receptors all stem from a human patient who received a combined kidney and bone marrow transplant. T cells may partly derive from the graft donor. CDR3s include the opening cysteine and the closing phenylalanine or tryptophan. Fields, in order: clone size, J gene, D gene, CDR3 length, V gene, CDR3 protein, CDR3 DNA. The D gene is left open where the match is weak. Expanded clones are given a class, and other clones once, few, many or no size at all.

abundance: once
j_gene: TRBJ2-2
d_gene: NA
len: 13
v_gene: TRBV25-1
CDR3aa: CASSGRATGELFF
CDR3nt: TGTGCCAGCAGTGGCAGGGCCACCGGGGAGCTGTTTTTT

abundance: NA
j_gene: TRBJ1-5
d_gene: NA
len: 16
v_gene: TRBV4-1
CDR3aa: CASSHTAGAGNQPQHF
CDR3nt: TGCGCCAGCAGCCACACGGCAGGGGCGGGCAATCAGCCCCAGCATTTT

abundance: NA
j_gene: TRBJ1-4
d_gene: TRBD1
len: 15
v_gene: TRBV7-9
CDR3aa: CASSDRDRTKEKLFF
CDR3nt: TGTGCCAGCAGCGACCGGGACAGGACCAAAGAAAAACTGTTTTTT

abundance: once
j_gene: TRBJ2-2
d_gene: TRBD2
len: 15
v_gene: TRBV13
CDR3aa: CASYRLATNTGELFF
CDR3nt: TGTGCCAGCTATCGACTAGCGACAAACACCGGGGAGCTGTTTTTT

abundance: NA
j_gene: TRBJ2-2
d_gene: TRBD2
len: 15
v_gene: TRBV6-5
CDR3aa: CASSVAGDPGGELFF
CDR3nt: TGTGCCAGCTCAGTAGCGGGGGATCCCGGCGGGGAGCTGTTTTTT

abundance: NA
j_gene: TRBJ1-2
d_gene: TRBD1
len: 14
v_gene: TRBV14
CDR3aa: CASSHSGTGYGYTF
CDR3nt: TGTGCCAGCAGCCACTCCGGGACAGGCTATGGCTACACCTTC

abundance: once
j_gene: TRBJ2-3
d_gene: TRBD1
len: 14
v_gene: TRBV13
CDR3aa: CASSYRQGTYTQYF
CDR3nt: TGTGCCAGCAGCTACCGACAGGGCACATATACGCAGTATTTT

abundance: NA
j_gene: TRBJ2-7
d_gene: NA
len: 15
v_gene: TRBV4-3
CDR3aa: CASSQSDRLRYEQYF
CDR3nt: TGCGCCAGCAGCCAAAGCGACAGGTTAAGATACGAGCAGTACTTC

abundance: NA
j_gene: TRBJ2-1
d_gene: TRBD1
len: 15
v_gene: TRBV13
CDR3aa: CASSSATDRDNEQFF
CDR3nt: TGTGCCAGCAGCTCAGCCACCGACAGGGACAATGAGCAGTTCTTC

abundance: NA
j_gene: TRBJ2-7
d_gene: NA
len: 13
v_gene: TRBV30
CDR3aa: CAWKRGSVWEQYF
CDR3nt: TGTGCCTGGAAGAGGGGGTCCGTATGGGAGCAGTACTTC

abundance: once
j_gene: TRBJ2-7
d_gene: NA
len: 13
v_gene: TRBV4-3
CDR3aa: CASSPGRDYEQYF
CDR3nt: TGCGCCAGCAGCCCGGGGCGGGACTACGAGCAGTACTTC

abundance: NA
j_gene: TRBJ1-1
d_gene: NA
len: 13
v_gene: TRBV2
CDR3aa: CASSVGGWTEAFF
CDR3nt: TGTGCCAGCAGTGTCGGGGGATGGACTGAAGCTTTCTTT

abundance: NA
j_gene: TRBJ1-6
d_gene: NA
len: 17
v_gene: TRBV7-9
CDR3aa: CASSLPVVQGINSPLHF
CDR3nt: TGTGCCAGCAGCTTACCGGTTGTGCAGGGGATTAACTCACCCCTCCACTTT

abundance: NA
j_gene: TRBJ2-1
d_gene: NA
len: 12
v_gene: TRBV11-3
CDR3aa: CASSFLDNEQFF
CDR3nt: TGTGCCAGCAGCTTCCTAGACAATGAGCAGTTCTTC

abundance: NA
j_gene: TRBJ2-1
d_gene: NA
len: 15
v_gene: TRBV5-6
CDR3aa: CASSFGRETYNEQFF
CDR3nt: TGTGCCAGCAGCTTCGGTCGGGAGACCTACAATGAGCAGTTCTTC

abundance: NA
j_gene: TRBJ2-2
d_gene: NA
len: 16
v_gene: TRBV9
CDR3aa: CASSVGSGMNTGELFF
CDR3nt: TGTGCCAGCAGCGTAGGTAGCGGAATGAACACCGGGGAGCTGTTTTTT

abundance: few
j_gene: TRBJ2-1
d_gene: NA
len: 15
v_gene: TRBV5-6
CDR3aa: CASSLYGGLNNEQFF
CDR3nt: TGTGCCAGCAGCTTGTACGGAGGACTGAACAATGAGCAGTTCTTC

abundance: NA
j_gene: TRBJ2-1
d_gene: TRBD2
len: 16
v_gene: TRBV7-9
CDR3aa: CASSLASGLASDEQFF
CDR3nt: TGTGCCAGCAGCTTAGCGTCTGGACTAGCCTCCGATGAGCAGTTCTTC

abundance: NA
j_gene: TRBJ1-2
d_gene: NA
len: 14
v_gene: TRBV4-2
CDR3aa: CASSLGRGTDGYTF
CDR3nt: TGTGCCAGCAGCTTGGGGCGGGGTACGGATGGCTACACCTTC

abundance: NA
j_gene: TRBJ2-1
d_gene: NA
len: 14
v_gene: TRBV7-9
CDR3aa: CASSLLPGYNEQFF
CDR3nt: TGTGCCAGCAGCTTATTGCCGGGGTACAATGAGCAGTTCTTC

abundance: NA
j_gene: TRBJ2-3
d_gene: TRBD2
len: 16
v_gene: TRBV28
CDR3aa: CASSFPGTSLTDTQYF
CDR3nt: TGTGCCAGCAGTTTTCCCGGGACTAGCCTAACAGATACGCAGTATTTT

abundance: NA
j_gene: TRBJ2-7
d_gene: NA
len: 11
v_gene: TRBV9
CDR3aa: CASSLYNEQYF
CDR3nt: TGTGCCAGCAGCTTGTATAACGAGCAGTACTTC

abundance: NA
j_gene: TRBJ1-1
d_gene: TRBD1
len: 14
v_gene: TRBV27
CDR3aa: CASSLQGARTEAFF
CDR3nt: TGTGCCAGCAGTTTACAGGGGGCGCGGACTGAAGCTTTCTTT

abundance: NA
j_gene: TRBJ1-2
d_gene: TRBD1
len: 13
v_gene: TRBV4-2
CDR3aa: CASRDREGYGYTF
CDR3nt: TGTGCCAGCCGGGACAGGGAGGGGTATGGCTACACCTTC

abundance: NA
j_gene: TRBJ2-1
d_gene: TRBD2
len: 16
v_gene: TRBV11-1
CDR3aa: CASSFGVAGGFDEQFF
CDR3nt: TGTGCCAGCAGCTTTGGGGTAGCGGGTGGCTTTGATGAGCAGTTCTTC

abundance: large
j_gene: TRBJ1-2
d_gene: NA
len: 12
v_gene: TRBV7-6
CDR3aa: CASSSRTDGYTF
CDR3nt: TGTGCCAGCAGCTCCAGGACTGATGGCTACACCTTC

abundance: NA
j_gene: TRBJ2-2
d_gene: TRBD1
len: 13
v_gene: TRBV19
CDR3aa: CATQGLNTGELFF
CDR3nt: TGTGCCACACAGGGGCTGAACACCGGGGAGCTGTTTTTT

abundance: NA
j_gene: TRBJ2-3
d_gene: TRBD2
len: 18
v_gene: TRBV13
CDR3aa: CASSLGLAGGPGTDTQYF
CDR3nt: TGTGCCAGCAGCTTAGGACTAGCGGGGGGGCCTGGCACAGATACGCAGTATTTT

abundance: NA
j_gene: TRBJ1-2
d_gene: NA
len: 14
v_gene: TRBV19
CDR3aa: CASSTGLRDYGYTF
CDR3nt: TGTGCCAGTAGTACGGGACTTCGGGACTATGGCTACACCTTC

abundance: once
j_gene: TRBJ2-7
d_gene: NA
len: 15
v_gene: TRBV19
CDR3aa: CASSAVQGAAYEQYF
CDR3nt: TGTGCCAGTAGTGCCGTACAGGGAGCGGCCTACGAGCAGTACTTC

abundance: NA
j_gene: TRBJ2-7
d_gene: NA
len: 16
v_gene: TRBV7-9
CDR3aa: CASSTMRQAGFGEQYF
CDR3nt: TGTGCCAGCAGCACAATGAGACAGGCTGGTTTCGGCGAGCAGTACTTC

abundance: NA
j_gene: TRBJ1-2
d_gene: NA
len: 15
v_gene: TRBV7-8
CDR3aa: CASSLDQGIARGYTF
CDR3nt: TGTGCCAGCAGCTTAGATCAGGGAATAGCAAGGGGCTACACCTTC

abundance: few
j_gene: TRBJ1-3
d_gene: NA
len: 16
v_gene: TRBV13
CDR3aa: CASSFSTGGSGNTIYF
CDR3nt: TGTGCCAGCAGCTTCTCGACGGGAGGGTCTGGAAACACCATATATTTT

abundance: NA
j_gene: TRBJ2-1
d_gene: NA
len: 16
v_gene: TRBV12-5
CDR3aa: CASGGQPGASYNEQFF
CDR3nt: TGTGCTAGTGGCGGACAGCCCGGAGCGTCCTACAATGAGCAGTTCTTC

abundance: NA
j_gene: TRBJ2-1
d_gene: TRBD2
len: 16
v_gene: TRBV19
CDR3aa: CASSIELASGSYEQFF
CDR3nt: TGTGCCAGTAGTATAGAGTTGGCTAGCGGGAGCTATGAGCAGTTCTTC

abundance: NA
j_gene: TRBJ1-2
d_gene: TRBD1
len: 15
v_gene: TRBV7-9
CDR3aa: CASSGTGGVGYGYTF
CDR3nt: TGTGCCAGCAGCGGGACAGGGGGCGTTGGTTATGGCTACACCTTC

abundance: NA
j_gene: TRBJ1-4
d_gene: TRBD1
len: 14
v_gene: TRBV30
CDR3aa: CAWAAGQGGEKLFF
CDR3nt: TGTGCCTGGGCGGCGGGACAGGGCGGTGAAAAACTGTTTTTT

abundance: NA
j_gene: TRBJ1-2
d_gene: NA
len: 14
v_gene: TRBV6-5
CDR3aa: CASSSRDNYYGYTF
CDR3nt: TGTGCCAGCAGCAGCCGGGACAACTACTATGGCTACACCTTC

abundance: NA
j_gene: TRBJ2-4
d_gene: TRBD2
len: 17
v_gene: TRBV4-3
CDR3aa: CASSQDPGSGGKNIQYF
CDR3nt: TGCGCCAGCAGCCAAGATCCTGGTAGCGGGGGAAAAAACATTCAGTACTTC

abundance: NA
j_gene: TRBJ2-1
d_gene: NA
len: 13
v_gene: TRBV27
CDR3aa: CASSLLGGNEQFF
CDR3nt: TGTGCCAGCAGTTTATTAGGGGGTAATGAGCAGTTCTTC

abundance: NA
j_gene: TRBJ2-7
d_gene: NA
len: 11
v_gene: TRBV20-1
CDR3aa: CSANDLGEQYF
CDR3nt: TGCAGTGCTAACGATCTGGGCGAGCAGTACTTC

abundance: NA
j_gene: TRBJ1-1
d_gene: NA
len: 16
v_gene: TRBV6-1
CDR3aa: CASSVDRVAVNTEAFF
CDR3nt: TGTGCCAGCAGTGTGGACAGAGTGGCAGTGAACACTGAAGCTTTCTTT

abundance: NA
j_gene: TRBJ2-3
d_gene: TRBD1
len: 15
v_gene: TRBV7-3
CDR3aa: CASSPTGGSTDTQYF
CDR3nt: TGTGCCAGCAGCCCGACAGGGGGTTCGACAGATACGCAGTATTTT

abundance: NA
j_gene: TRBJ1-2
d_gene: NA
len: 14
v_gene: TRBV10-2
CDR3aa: CASSESPGNYGYTF
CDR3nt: TGCGCCAGCAGTGAGTCTCCAGGGAATTATGGCTACACCTTC

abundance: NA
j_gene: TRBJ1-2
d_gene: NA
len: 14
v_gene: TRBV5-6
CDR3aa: CASSLGQSFYGYTF
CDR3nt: TGTGCCAGCAGCTTGGGACAGTCTTTCTATGGCTACACCTTC

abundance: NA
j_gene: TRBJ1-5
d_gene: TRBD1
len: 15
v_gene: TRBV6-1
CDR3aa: CASRPQGGSNQPQHF
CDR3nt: TGTGCCAGCAGGCCACAGGGGGGAAGCAATCAGCCCCAGCATTTT

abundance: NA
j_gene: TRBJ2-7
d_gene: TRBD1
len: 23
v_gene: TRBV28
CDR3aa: CASSYSVYKAVTLWGQGFDEQYF
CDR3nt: TGTGCCAGCAGTTATAGCGTGTACAAAGCTGTAACATTGTGGGGACAGGGGTTCGACGAGCAGTACTTC

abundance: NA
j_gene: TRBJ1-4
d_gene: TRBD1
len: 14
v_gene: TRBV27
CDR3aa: CASSGGTGNEKLFF
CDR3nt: TGTGCCAGCAGTGGAGGGACAGGGAATGAAAAACTGTTTTTT

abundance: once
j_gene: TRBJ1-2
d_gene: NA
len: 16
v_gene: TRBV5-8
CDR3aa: CASSPVPGREEYGYTF
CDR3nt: TGTGCCAGCAGCCCAGTCCCGGGACGGGAGGAGTATGGCTACACCTTC